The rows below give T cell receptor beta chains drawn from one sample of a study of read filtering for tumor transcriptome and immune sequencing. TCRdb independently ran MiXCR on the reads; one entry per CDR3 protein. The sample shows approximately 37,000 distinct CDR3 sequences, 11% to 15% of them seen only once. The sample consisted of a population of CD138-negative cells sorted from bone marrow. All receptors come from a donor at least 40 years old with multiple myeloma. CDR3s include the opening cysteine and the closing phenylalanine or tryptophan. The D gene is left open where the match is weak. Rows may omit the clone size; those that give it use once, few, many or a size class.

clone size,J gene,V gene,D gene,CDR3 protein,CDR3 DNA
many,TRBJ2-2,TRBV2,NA,CASSYLDFSGELFF,TGTGCCAGCAGTTATCTGGACTTCTCCGGGGAGCTGTTTTTT
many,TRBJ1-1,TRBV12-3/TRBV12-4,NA,CASSLDGQNTEAFF,TGTGCCAGCAGTTTGGACGGACAGAACACTGAAGCTTTCTTT
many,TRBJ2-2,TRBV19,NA,CASRSDGNTGELFF,TGTGCCAGTAGATCCGACGGGAACACCGGGGAGCTGTTTTTT
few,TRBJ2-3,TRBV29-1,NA,CSASTERSDTQYF,TGCAGCGCCAGCACGGAGCGGTCGGATACGCAGTATTTT
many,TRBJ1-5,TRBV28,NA,CASSWDGGIQPQHF,TGTGCCAGCAGTTGGGACGGGGGTATTCAGCCCCAGCATTTT
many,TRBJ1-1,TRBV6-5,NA,CASRRGSTEAFF,TGTGCCAGCAGACGGGGGAGCACTGAAGCTTTCTTT
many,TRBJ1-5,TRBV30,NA,CAWSTFEDQPQHF,TGTGCCTGGAGTACCTTCGAAGATCAGCCCCAGCATTTT
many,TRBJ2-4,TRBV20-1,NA,CSAKEGVLAKNIQYF,TGCAGTGCTAAGGAAGGGGTATTAGCCAAAAACATTCAGTACTTC
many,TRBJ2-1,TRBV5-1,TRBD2,CASSFRGGPREQFF,TGCGCCAGCAGCTTCCGGGGGGGCCCACGGGAGCAGTTCTTC
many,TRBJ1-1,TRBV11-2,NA,CASSSGRRNTEAFF,TGTGCCAGCAGCTCGGGGCGCAGAAACACTGAAGCTTTCTTT
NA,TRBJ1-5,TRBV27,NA,CASSLSREQPQHF,TGTGCCAGCAGTTTATCACGGGAACAGCCCCAGCATTTT
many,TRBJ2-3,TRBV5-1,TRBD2,CASSTLAGVTDTQYF,TGCGCCAGCAGCACTCTAGCGGGGGTCACAGATACGCAGTATTTT
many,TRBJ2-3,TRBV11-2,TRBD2,CASSYGIAGSTDTQYF,TGTGCCAGCAGCTATGGGATAGCGGGGAGCACAGATACGCAGTATTTT
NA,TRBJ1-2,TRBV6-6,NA,CASSYQGPNGYTF,TGTGCCAGCAGTTACCAGGGGCCCAATGGCTACACCTTC
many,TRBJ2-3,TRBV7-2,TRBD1,CASSLSFGTGGRDTQYF,TGTGCCAGCAGCTTGTCTTTCGGGACAGGGGGACGAGATACGCAGTATTTT
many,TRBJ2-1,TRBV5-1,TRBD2,CASSLADLAGGPYNEQFF,TGCGCCAGCAGCTTGGCTGACCTAGCGGGGGGACCCTACAATGAGCAGTTCTTC
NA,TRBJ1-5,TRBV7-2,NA,CASSLTQNQPQHF,TGTGCCAGCAGCTTAACCCAGAATCAGCCCCAGCATTTT
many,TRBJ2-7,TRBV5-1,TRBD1,CASKFGQDTYEQYF,TGCGCCAGCAAGTTCGGACAGGATACCTACGAGCAGTACTTC
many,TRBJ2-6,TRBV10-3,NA,CAISAGLLSSGANVLTF,TGTGCCATCAGTGCAGGACTACTTTCCTCTGGGGCCAACGTCCTGACTTTC
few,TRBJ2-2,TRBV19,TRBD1,CASSKPGQMNTGELFF,TGTGCCAGTAGTAAACCGGGACAGATGAACACCGGGGAGCTGTTTTTT
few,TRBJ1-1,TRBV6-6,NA,CASSSFVPEGTEAFF,TGTGCCAGCAGTTCCTTTGTCCCTGAGGGGACTGAAGCTTTCTTT